This record concerns one TCR beta chain sequence. This specimen comes from a study of blood T cell repertoires in COVID-19. CDR1 MNHEY and CDR2 SVGEGT come from the germline V gene. Trimming left V 2 bases short and J 2 bases short, with 7 bases between. The CDR3 is 14 amino acids. Methods used by the authors: Amplification with reference gene primers provided the estimates of nucleated cell counts. Assay used: immunoSEQ multiplex PCR; TCRdb lists only in-frame clones, some missing. V and J calls and clone size are given by that table; D and trimming were obtained from the DNA. In the table there are around 90,000 clones, 88% of which are singletons.

The TCR comes from a man aged 45-65 years with COVID-19, enrolled during active disease. The sample consisted of peripheral blood. The chain has TRBV6-2 or TRBV6-3 and TRBJ1-5; the D is unclear. CDR3 in DNA: TGTGCCAGCAGTTACGTCGGAGGCAATCAGCCCCAGCATTTT. Its translation: CASSYVGGNQPQHF.